The rows below give T cell receptor beta chains drawn from one sample of a study of blood T cell repertoires in COVID-19. TCRdb keeps only in-frame clones here, not all; method: immunoSEQ multiplex PCR. In the table there are 300,000 to 400,000 clones, around nine tenths of which are singletons. Sequenced: peripheral blood. The receptors shown here come from an older woman with COVID-19, enrolled during active disease. Both conserved end residues are part of each CDR3. Fields, in order: D gene, V gene, J gene, CDR3 protein. The D gene is left open where the match is weak.

D: -; V: TRBV6-2/TRBV6-3; J: TRBJ1-5; CDR3: CASSPGALTGIYSNQPQHF
D: -; V: TRBV10-3; J: TRBJ1-6; CDR3: CAISEAKSSSYNSPLHF
D: -; V: TRBV19; J: TRBJ1-1; CDR3: CASSKGVSNTEAFF
D: -; V: TRBV2; J: TRBJ1-5; CDR3: CASSDTFSNQPQHF
D: TRBD1; V: TRBV2; J: TRBJ1-2; CDR3: CAGPTPRDRGTYGYTF
D: -; V: TRBV28; J: TRBJ2-2; CDR3: CASIFGQRTGELFF
D: -; V: TRBV7-2; J: TRBJ1-2; CDR3: CASTLFYGYGYTF
D: TRBD1; V: TRBV11-3; J: TRBJ2-1; CDR3: CASSPRTGGSMDNEQFF
D: -; V: TRBV5-5; J: TRBJ2-7; CDR3: CASSQLMGGQDYEQYF
D: TRBD1; V: TRBV5-1; J: TRBJ2-7; CDR3: CASSRQGMMDEQYF
D: -; V: TRBV7-9; J: TRBJ1-1; CDR3: CASSLITQGNTEAFF
D: -; V: TRBV27; J: TRBJ2-7; CDR3: CASSGANRDEQYF
D: TRBD1; V: TRBV6-6; J: TRBJ1-2; CDR3: CASSGQGGHDGYTF
D: TRBD1; V: TRBV7-9; J: TRBJ2-1; CDR3: CASSGPQGEREQFF
D: TRBD1; V: TRBV5-6; J: TRBJ1-5; CDR3: CASSLYLSGGGQPQHF
D: TRBD1; V: TRBV30; J: TRBJ2-7; CDR3: CAWFNDRGLSVEQYF
D: -; V: TRBV7-8; J: TRBJ2-5; CDR3: CASSLVLITGPETQYF
D: -; V: TRBV19; J: TRBJ1-5; CDR3: CASSIEGAATNQPQHF
D: -; V: TRBV27; J: TRBJ1-2; CDR3: CASSLLDSGYVGRYGYTF
D: TRBD1; V: TRBV4-1; J: TRBJ1-2; CDR3: CASRLPGTGVRGYTF
D: TRBD1; V: TRBV5-6; J: TRBJ1-1; CDR3: CASSTLDREYTEAFF
D: -; V: TRBV27; J: TRBJ1-1; CDR3: CASSLISGSTEAFF
D: TRBD1; V: TRBV11-2; J: TRBJ2-7; CDR3: CASSRGTGVPEQYF
D: -; V: TRBV30; J: TRBJ1-6; CDR3: CAWRRPDIIGSPLHF
D: -; V: TRBV4-2; J: TRBJ2-2; CDR3: CASSWSGSTGELFF
D: TRBD1; V: TRBV2; J: TRBJ2-4; CDR3: CASFLTGVSIQYF
D: TRBD2; V: TRBV6-4; J: TRBJ2-1; CDR3: CASSEGLAMNEQFF
D: -; V: TRBV10-3; J: TRBJ2-7; CDR3: CAISESRGALTYEQYF
D: -; V: TRBV4-2; J: TRBJ1-1; CDR3: CASSQEDSYTEAFF
D: TRBD1; V: TRBV6-5; J: TRBJ2-7; CDR3: CASTRGQDHEQYF